The T cell receptor beta chain described here comes from a study of prognosis after radiotherapy for stage I lung cancer (dated by TCRdb to the early 2020s). Study-level background: Between early 2018 and 2019, nineteen patients with stage I NSCLC were enrolled in Nanjing, China. Patients with newly diagnosed primary stage I lung tumors numbered about 15, with five others having oligometastatic NSCLC after surgical resection of the primary tumor. Every patient was deemed medically inoperable, approximately 11 because of comorbidities and more than five because they refused surgery. The cohort included over 10 men and more than 5 women, with a median age of approximately 74 years and a range of roughly 50 to 85 years. Tumor histology was squamous cell carcinoma in several patients and adenocarcinoma in more than 10. Image-guided IMRT or VMAT was used to deliver SBRT in 3 to 5 fractions at a biologically effective dose of at least 100 Gy. In every patient, SBRT was given without any concurrent therapy. After SBRT, distant metastases developed in about 20% of the 19 patients at a median of approximately 7 months, while the remaining 15 patients had no significant progression. Peripheral blood TCR beta repertoires were profiled in stage I NSCLC patients before and after stereotactic body radiotherapy, and the study then linked these repertoires to distant failure. The study took one blood sample before SBRT and one after SBRT from each of roughly 20 patients and sequenced all 40 or so samples. Beyond this particular receptor, the publication reports: Whether the expanded TCR clones were tumor-specific was not determined. The study was limited by its small cohort and short follow-up, and the findings require independent validation. Post-SBRT Shannon entropy and its change from baseline were lower in patients who developed distant metastases; baseline Shannon entropy was not associated with metastases. Unique TCR clone counts fell after SBRT (median about 10,000 before versus under 8,000 after; Wilcoxon paired P=0.011). All reported P values were unadjusted for multiple comparisons. Differences by metastasis status were reportedly seen in TRBV and TRBJ usage frequencies, involving two V genes at baseline and, after SBRT, nine V genes and two J genes.

The TCR beta CDR3 region was amplified from genomic DNA by two rounds of multiplex PCR. In the first PCR round, primers specific to each TRBV and TRBJ gene were used, and the primer sequences were filed in Chinese patent CN105087789A. Universal primers were used in the second round of PCR. The Roche High Pure PCR Template Preparation Kit was used to extract genomic DNA from the frozen PBMCs. Paired-end sequencing with 151 bp reads was performed on the libraries using an Illumina HiSeq 3000. Per the authors' processing: CutAdapt was used to discard raw reads that did not contain the multiplex PCR primer sequences. PEAR was used to merge high-quality paired reads into contigs. By alignment to reference sequences, MiXCR assigned TRB V, D and J gene segments to each contig. To remove sequencing errors, CDR3 sequences were clustered according to base quality and sequence similarity. Shannon entropy, normalized by the natural log of the productive TCR sequence number, served as the measure of diversity. Clonality was computed as one minus the ratio of Shannon entropy to the natural log of the number of unique clonotypes. Using the Youden index from ROC curves, the researchers picked the repertoire-metric cut-offs for progression-free survival, and all analyses were carried out in R 3.5.3. TCRdb reprocessed the public reads (quality trimming at Q25 with fastp, clone calling with MiXCR) and kept in-frame beta chains. Entries that share a CDR3 protein sequence are merged under the most common genes and DNA. The V and J calls come from TCRdb's annotation, not from the publication. This sample comprises roughly 14,000 distinct CDR3 sequences, about 57% of them detected only once. 26% of the sample is held by the ten biggest clonotypes.

V sheds 3 bases and J sheds 7 bases, leaving 12 bases between their ends. From the germline V gene (reference sequence), CDR1 is LNHDA and CDR2 is SQIVND. The CDR3, cysteine through phenylalanine, is 14 amino acids long. Only the CDR3 part of the read is kept: 42 bases, read in frame from the first base. This clonotype was detected many times. The antigen this receptor binds is unknown. Base qualities are not at hand, and no much larger clone is one base apart. All patients had node-negative disease on CT and PET/CT, and none had a history of other malignancies or prior chemotherapy or radiotherapy. Six milliliters of peripheral venous blood were drawn into EDTA tubes at each of two time points. Ficoll-Paque Plus density-gradient centrifugation was used to isolate PBMCs. Right after collection, samples were placed at -80 degrees C and kept there until analysis.

The TCR comes from a donor aged 50 or older with non-small cell lung cancer. The chain uses TRBV19 and TRBJ1-4; the D segment could be TRBD1, given 5 matching bases. The material sequenced was PBMCs, taken before or after stereotactic body radiation therapy (not recorded which). The CDR3 sequence is CASSIPRVGEKLFF. The bases read TGTGCCAGTAGTATTCCCAGGGTGGGTGAAAAACTGTTTTTT.